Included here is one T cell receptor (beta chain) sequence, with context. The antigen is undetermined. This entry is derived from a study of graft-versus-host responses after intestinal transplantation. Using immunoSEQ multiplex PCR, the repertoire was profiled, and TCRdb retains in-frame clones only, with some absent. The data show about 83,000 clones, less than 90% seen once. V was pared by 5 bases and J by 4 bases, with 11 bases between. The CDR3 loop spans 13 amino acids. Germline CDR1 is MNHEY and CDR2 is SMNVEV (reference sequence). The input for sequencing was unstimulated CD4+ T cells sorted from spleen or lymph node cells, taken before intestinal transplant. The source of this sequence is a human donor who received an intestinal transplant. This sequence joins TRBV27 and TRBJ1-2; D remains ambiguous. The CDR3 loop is CASSPRPSYGYTF. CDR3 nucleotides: TGTGCCAGCAGTCCCCGTCCTTCCTATGGCTACACCTTC.